The 7 T cell receptor beta chains below all came from one sample that was sequenced in a study of cytomegalovirus exposure and HLA in healthy donors. Repertoires were generated with immunoSEQ multiplex PCR, while TCRdb's copy carries only in-frame clones and drops some. This sample yields some 150,000 clones, of which about 82% are seen a single time; roughly 1.9% belongs to the top ten. Sequenced sample: PBMCs. Source of these receptors: a human donor in good health.

The CDR3 sequence is CASSLTAGTNTGELFF. The CDR3, as DNA: TGCGCCAGCAGCTTGACTGCGGGTACGAACACCGGGGAGCTGTTTTTT. The chain has TRBV5-1 and TRBJ2-2; TRBD2 is a possible D gene (5 bases). Trimming took off 1 base at V and 0 bases at J, with 10 bases between the two ends. The V gene's germline CDR1 is SGHRS and CDR2 YFSETQ. The CDR3 consists of 16 residues.

In its sample, this clone was seen a few times. Written as DNA, the CDR3 is TGTGCCAGCAGCAAAACGGGGCAGCCCCAGCATTTT. This encodes CASSKTGQPQHF. The chain is built from TRBV16 and TRBJ1-5, with no clear D. The CDR3 contains 12 residues. Per germline, CDR1 KGHSY and CDR2 FQNENV. V was pared by 5 bases and J by 7 bases, with 9 bases between.

This chain links TRBV29-1 with TRBJ1-1, with D hard to call. Germline loops: CDR1 SQVTM, CDR2 ANQGSEA. The CDR3 is made up of 13 amino acids. Trimming pared 3 bases from V and 4 bases from J, leaving 12 bases between. The CDR3 DNA reads as TGCAGCGTTGAGGCGGGGAGGAGCACTGAAGCTTTCTTT. Residues: CSVEAGRSTEAFF.

The chain carries TRBV6-5 and TRBJ2-1, with 8 bases identical to TRBD1. The J segment lost 5 bases and the V segment lost 7 bases, leaving 10 bases of the junction unmatched. This CDR3 spans 15 amino acids. Germline V gives CDR1 MNHEY, CDR2 SVGAGI. CDR3 amino acids: CASTRGRGLDNEQFF. The DNA for the CDR3 is TGTGCCAGCACCAGGGGGCGCGGGTTGGACAATGAGCAGTTCTTC.

The chain uses TRBV2 and TRBJ2-1; a weak D match, TRBD2 (6 bases). The length of the CDR3 is 15 residues. Germline CDR1 reads SNHLY; CDR2 reads FYNNEI. Trimming stripped 7 bases from V and 1 base from J, with 14 bases between. The CDR3 nucleotides are TGTGCCAGCATGGCGGGGACCGCATCCTACAATGAGCAGTTCTTC. This encodes CASMAGTASYNEQFF. The full variable domain, rest sourced from reference TRBV2 and TRBJ2-1, is EPEVTQTPSHQVTQMGQEVILRCVPISNHLYFYWYRQILGQKVEFLVSFYNNEISEKSEIFDDQFSVERPDGSNFTLKIRSTKLEDSAMYFCASMAGTASYNEQFFGPGTRLTVL.

V is TRBV18 and J is TRBJ1-3; D unclear. The length of the CDR3 is 14 residues. V was cut by 6 bases and J by 0 bases, with 9 bases left in between. In germline, CDR1 is KGHSH, CDR2 LQKENI. The CDR3 is CASSSGFSGNTIYF. The DNA for the CDR3 is TGTGCCAGCTCCAGCGGATTCTCTGGAAACACCATATATTTT.

The rearrangement links TRBV7-9 to TRBJ1-6; 10 nucleotides line up with TRBD1. Germline CDR1 and CDR2: SEHNR and FQNEAQ (reference sequence). V was pared by 5 bases and J by 8 bases, with 6 bases of the junction left unmatched. The CDR3 has 15 residues. CDR3 residues: CASSRGQGMDSPLHF. The CDR3, as DNA: TGTGCCAGCAGCCGGGGACAGGGGATGGATTCACCCCTCCACTTT.